One and the same sample provided the 21 T cell receptor beta chains below, sequenced in a study of T cell repertoires in cytomegalovirus infection (dated by TCRdb to about 2019). Sequencing instrument: Illumina HiSeq 1500. The raw public reads went through TCRdb reprocessing: fastp at Q25, MiXCR clone calling, in-frame beta chains kept. Rows matching on CDR3 protein sequence are summarized as one entry with the most common DNA and genes. The sample table shows under 150,000 distinct CDR3 sequences, and approximately 8.8% are seen once. The ten largest make up about 9.4% of the sample. The sample consisted of PBMCs. These receptors all stem from a human donor in good health (CMV status not recorded). Some clones in this sample may be carry-over from other donors' samples.

This clonotype was seen many times. The chain employs TRBV9 and TRBJ2-4; D might be TRBD2 (5 bases). This CDR3 is built from 14 residues. V was pared by 4 bases and J by 0 bases, with 8 bases between. The germline gives CDR1 SGDLS, CDR2 YYNGEE. CDR3 in DNA: TGTGCCAGCAGCCCCGGGGTAGCCAAAAACATTCAGTACTTC. Translated, it gives CASSPGVAKNIQYF.

This clonotype showed up many times. The chain links TRBV28 to TRBJ1-5; TRBD1 agrees at 8 bases. The CDR3 length is 15 residues. Germline V gene data show CDR1 as MDHEN and CDR2 as SYDVKM. The V gene end was trimmed by 6 bases and the J gene end by 7 bases; junction bases not matched to a gene: 11. The CDR3 coding sequence is TGTGCCAGCAGCCCAACACAGGGGGAAGGACAGCCCCAGCATTTT. Amino acids: CASSPTQGEGQPQHF. The entire variable domain, with the rest obtained from reference TRBV28 and TRBJ1-5, is as follows: DVKVTQSSRYLVKRTGEKVFLECVQDMDHENMFWYRQDPGLGLRLIYFSYDVKMKEKGDIPEGYSVSREKKERFSLILESASTNQTSMYLCASSPTQGEGQPQHFGDGTRLSIL.

This clonotype has more than one count but fewer than ten. The V and J genes are TRBV28 and TRBJ2-5; perhaps TRBD1 as D (5 bases). This CDR3 comprises 16 residues. V was trimmed by 7 bases and J by 5 bases, leaving 23 bases between them. The germline CDR1 and CDR2 sequences are MDHEN and SYDVKM. This CDR3 reads CASNRNRRYVGETQYF. CDR3 nucleotide sequence: TGTGCCAGCAATAGGAACAGGCGCTACGTTGGGGAGACCCAGTACTTC.

Ten or more counts support this clonotype. The rearrangement links TRBV19 to TRBJ1-6, with TRBD1 identical over 9 bases. Trimming removed 4 bases from V and 6 bases from J; junction bases left unmatched: 4. Per germline, CDR1 LNHDA and CDR2 SQIVND (reference sequence). This CDR3 has 15 residues. The CDR3 region has the DNA TGTGCCAGTAGTAACCAGGGACAGGGTAATTCACCCCTCCACTTT. Amino acids: CASSNQGQGNSPLHF.

This clonotype was counted ten times or more. The gene calls are TRBV28 and TRBJ1-6; 9 bases agree with TRBD1. The CDR3 is 15 residues long. Germline trimming cut 6 bases from V and 2 bases from J; bases unmatched to any gene: 2. Germline CDR1 is MDHEN and CDR2 is SYDVKM. CDR3 bases: TGTGCCAGCAGATACAGGGGGCCCTATAATTCACCCCTCCACTTT. It yields the protein CASRYRGPYNSPLHF.

This clonotype was seen ten or more times. CDR3: CASSVGTGISTDTQYF. DNA for the CDR3: TGTGCCAGCAGCGTCGGGACAGGCATTAGCACAGATACGCAGTATTTT. The chain employs TRBV11-2 and TRBJ2-3, with 8 bases that match TRBD1. Per germline, CDR1 SGHAT and CDR2 FQNNGV. The junction had 7 bases not matched to a gene; V was cut back by 5 bases and J by 0 bases. CDR3 length: 16 residues.

This clonotype has ten or more counts. V and J are TRBV11-2 and TRBJ2-3; D is possibly TRBD2 (7 bases). Germline lookup yields CDR1 SGHAT and CDR2 FQNNGV. V was trimmed by 0 bases and J by 1 base, leaving 14 bases between them. This CDR3 is built from 17 residues. CDR3 DNA sequence: TGTGCCAGCAGCTTAGATGGGGGGGCGGATCGCACAGATACGCAGTATTTT. It translates to CASSLDGGADRTDTQYF.

Ten or more counts support this clonotype. V is TRBV20-1 and J is TRBJ2-1, with 14 bases lining up with TRBD2. The germline CDR1 and CDR2 sequences are DFQATT and SNEGSKA (reference sequence). Germline trimming cut 6 bases from V and 7 bases from J; bases unmatched to any gene: 8. The CDR3 covers 15 residues. Here the CDR3 DNA reads TGCAGTGCCCCCGAGGGACTAGCGGGGGAGAATGAGCAGTTCTTC. Translating it yields CSAPEGLAGENEQFF.

The chain combines TRBV20-1 with TRBJ2-7; 10 bases are shared with TRBD1. Germline V gene data show CDR1 as DFQATT and CDR2 as SNEGSKA (reference sequence). With V trimmed by 6 bases and J by 3 bases, 5 bases remained unmatched. The CDR3 totals 13 residues. The CDR3 coding sequence is TGCAGTGCAATTGGGGACAGGGGCTACGAGCAGTACTTC. Its protein is CSAIGDRGYEQYF.

The sample holds many counts of this clonotype. The CDR3 loop reads CASSNGLQGENQPQHF. The CDR3 nucleotides read TGTGCCAGCAGCAACGGGCTTCAGGGGGAGAATCAGCCCCAGCATTTT. The chain couples TRBV28 to TRBJ1-5; 7 bases are shared with TRBD1. Germline V gene sequence: CDR1 MDHEN, CDR2 SYDVKM. The CDR3 sequence is 16 residues long. After removal of 6 bases from V and 4 bases from J, the junction contained 12 bases not matched to a gene.

This chain connects TRBV12-3 or TRBV12-4 to TRBJ1-2; a possible D gene is TRBD1 (6 bases). The CDR3 extends over 12 amino acids. Trimming shortened V by 7 bases and J by 7 bases, and 13 bases separated the two germline ends. Written as DNA, the CDR3 is TGTGCCAGCACTCGGGGGGGGGCTGGCTACACCTTC. It yields the protein CASTRGGAGYTF.

This clonotype was seen at least ten times. The DNA of the CDR3 is TGTGCCAGCAGCTTATATTCTAGCGGGGCCTACAATGAGCAGTTCTTC. Encoded protein: CASSLYSSGAYNEQFF. The chain links TRBV7-2 to TRBJ2-1, with TRBD2 matching 9 bases. After removal of 2 bases from V and 2 bases from J, the junction contained 4 bases not matched to a gene. The CDR3 extends over 16 amino acids. Germline V gene sequence: CDR1 SGHTA, CDR2 FQGNSA.

CDR3 nucleotide sequence: TGTGCCACCAGCAGAGCAGGGGGCCCTGATGAAAAACTGTTTTTT. Translating gives CATSRAGGPDEKLFF. This chain links TRBV15 with TRBJ1-4; 8 bases fit TRBD1. Germline loops: CDR1 LNHNV, CDR2 YYDKDF (reference sequence). This CDR3 is built from 15 residues. Trimming at V came to 1 base and at J to 6 bases, leaving 4 bases not matched to a gene. The entire variable domain, with the rest obtained from reference TRBV15 and TRBJ1-4, is as follows: DAMVIQNPRYQVTQFGKPVTLSCSQTLNHNVMYWYQQKSSQAPKLLFHYYDKDFNNEADTPDNFQSRRPNTSFCFLDIRSPGLGDTAMYLCATSRAGGPDEKLFFGSGTQLSVL.

This clonotype was detected ten times or more. One junction end disagrees with the germline gene, perhaps due to a read error. The V gene is TRBV6-2 or TRBV6-3, the J gene TRBJ1-2; 8 positions match TRBD1. Germline V CDR1 and CDR2: MNHEY, SVGEGT. This CDR3 is 15 amino acids long. The chain's CDR3 is CATSFQGAGDYGYTF. The DNA of the CDR3 is TGTGCCACCAGTTTCCAGGGGGCAGGGGACTATGGCTACACCTTC.

This clonotype was observed many times. The chain joins TRBV29-1 to TRBJ2-7; 9 nucleotides agree with TRBD2. Germline assignment: CDR1 SQVTM and CDR2 ANQGSEA. The CDR3 extends over 13 amino acids. V shed 5 bases, J shed 5 bases, and the junction held 7 bases outside the gene matches. CDR3 in amino acids: CSVLIASGDEQYF. The DNA for the CDR3 is TGCAGCGTTCTTATCGCTAGCGGGGACGAGCAGTACTTC.

This clonotype has at least ten counts. V gene TRBV28 combines with J gene TRBJ1-1; TRBD1 aligns across 9 bases. Per the germline V gene, CDR1 is MDHEN and CDR2 is SYDVKM. The CDR3 totals 15 residues. V shed 5 bases and J 3 bases; nucleotides not matched to a gene: 7. As DNA, the CDR3 is TGTGCCAGCAGTCCATGGACAGGGGTTGACACTGAAGCTTTCTTT. Its translation: CASSPWTGVDTEAFF.

This clonotype appeared many times. V and J are TRBV24-1 and TRBJ2-1; a possible D gene is TRBD1 (5 bases). Germline V lookup: CDR1 KGHDR, CDR2 SFDVKD. The V gene lost 1 base and the J gene lost 8 bases, with 8 bases spanning the gap. The CDR3 runs to 13 residues. The chain's CDR3 is CATSDFLGDEQFF. As DNA, the CDR3 is TGTGCCACCAGTGATTTTCTAGGGGATGAGCAGTTCTTC.

This clonotype was picked up many times. This chain uses TRBV7-2 with TRBJ1-2, with D perhaps matching TRBD1 (6 bases). The germline V gene encodes CDR1 SGHTA and CDR2 FQGNSA. The CDR3 consists of 13 residues. With 5 bases removed from V and 5 bases from J, the gap between germline ends came to 12 bases. This CDR3 reads CASSVDRNYGYTF. CDR3 sequence (DNA): TGTGCCAGCAGCGTGGACAGAAATTATGGCTACACCTTC.

This clonotype was observed many times. This chain links TRBV7-6 with TRBJ1-2; TRBD1 is a possible D gene (5 bases). With 3 bases removed from V and 0 bases from J, the gap between germline ends came to 11 bases. The V gene's germline CDR1 is SGHVS and CDR2 FNYEAQ. This CDR3 has 15 amino acids. The CDR3 DNA reads as TGTGCCAGCAGCTTGAATGAGGGGTCTAACTATGGCTACACCTTC. Encoded protein: CASSLNEGSNYGYTF.

This clonotype was detected many times. The chain combines TRBV7-9 with TRBJ1-2, with no clear D. V lost 5 bases, J lost 3 bases, and 19 bases lay in between. The CDR3 totals 16 residues. Germline V CDR1 and CDR2: SEHNR, FQNEAQ (reference sequence). The CDR3 DNA is TGTGCCAGCAGCCGTCTTCTTCGAAGTTCGGACTATGGCTACACCTTC. Translating it yields CASSRLLRSSDYGYTF.

This clonotype was found many times. The CDR3 loop is CASSEEQGYGYTF. The CDR3, as DNA: TGTGCCAGCAGTGAGGAACAGGGCTATGGCTACACCTTC. The genes are TRBV2 and TRBJ1-2; tentative D call: TRBD1 (6 bases). Germline CDR1 is SNHLY and CDR2 is FYNNEI. CDR3 size: 13 residues. V lost 3 bases and J lost 4, with 9 bases in between.